This T cell receptor (beta chain) was recorded in a study of shared clonotypes between healthy human individuals. The CDR3 is 13 residues long. V was trimmed by 4 bases and J by 6 bases, leaving 13 bases between them. Germline V gene data show CDR1 as SEHNR and CDR2 as FQNEAQ (reference sequence). The repertoire was sequenced with immunoSEQ multiplex PCR; TCRdb's copy has only in-frame clones and lacks some. The data show 1,400,000 or so clones, roughly 98.5% seen once. The chain carries TRBV7-9 and TRBJ2-7; tentative D call: TRBD1 (5 bases). This TCR derives from a man aged 25-45 years in good health. The sequenced sample was naive CD4+ T cells sorted from blood. Subset of the sample: CD45RA+ positively selected. CDR3 amino acids: CASSSQARAEQYF. The CDR3 DNA is TGTGCCAGCAGCTCCCAAGCCAGGGCCGAGCAGTACTTC.